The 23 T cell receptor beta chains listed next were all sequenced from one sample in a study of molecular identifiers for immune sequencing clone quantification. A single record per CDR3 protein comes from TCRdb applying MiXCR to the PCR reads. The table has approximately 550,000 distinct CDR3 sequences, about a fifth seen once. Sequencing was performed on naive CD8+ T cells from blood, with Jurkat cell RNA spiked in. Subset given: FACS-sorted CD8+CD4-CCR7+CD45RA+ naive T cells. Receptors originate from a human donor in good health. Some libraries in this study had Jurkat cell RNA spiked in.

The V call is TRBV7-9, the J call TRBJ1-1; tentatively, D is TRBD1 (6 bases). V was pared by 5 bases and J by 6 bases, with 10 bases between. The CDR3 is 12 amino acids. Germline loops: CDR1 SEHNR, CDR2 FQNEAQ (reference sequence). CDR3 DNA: TGTGCCAGCAGCATGGACAGTCCTGAAGCTTTCTTT. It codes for CASSMDSPEAFF. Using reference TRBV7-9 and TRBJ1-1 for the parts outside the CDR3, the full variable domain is DTGVSQNPRHKITKRGQNVTFRCDPISEHNRLYWYRQTLGQGPEFLTYFQNEAQLEKSRLLSDRFSAERPKGSFSTLEIQRTEQGDSAMYLCASSMDSPEAFFGQGTRLTVV.

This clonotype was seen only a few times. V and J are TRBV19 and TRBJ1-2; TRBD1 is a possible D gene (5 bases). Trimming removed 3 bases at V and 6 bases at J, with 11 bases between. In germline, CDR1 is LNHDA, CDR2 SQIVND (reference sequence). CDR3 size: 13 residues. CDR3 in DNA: TGTGCCAGTAGTATCCGGACAAACCATGGCTACACCTTC. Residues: CASSIRTNHGYTF.

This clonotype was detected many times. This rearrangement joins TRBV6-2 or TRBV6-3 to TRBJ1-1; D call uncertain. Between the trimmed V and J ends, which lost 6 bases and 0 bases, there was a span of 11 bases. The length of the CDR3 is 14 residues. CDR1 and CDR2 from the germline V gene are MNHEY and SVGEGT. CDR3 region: CASSPYPVNTEAFF. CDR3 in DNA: TGTGCCAGCAGCCCCTATCCAGTGAACACTGAAGCTTTCTTT.

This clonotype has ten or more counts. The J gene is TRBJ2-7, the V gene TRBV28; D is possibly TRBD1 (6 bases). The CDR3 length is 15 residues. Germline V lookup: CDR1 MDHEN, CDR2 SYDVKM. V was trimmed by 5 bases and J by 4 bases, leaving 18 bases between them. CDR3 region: CASSRGDRSWYEQYF. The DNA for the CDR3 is TGTGCCAGCAGTCGGGGCGACAGGTCCTGGTACGAGCAGTACTTC.

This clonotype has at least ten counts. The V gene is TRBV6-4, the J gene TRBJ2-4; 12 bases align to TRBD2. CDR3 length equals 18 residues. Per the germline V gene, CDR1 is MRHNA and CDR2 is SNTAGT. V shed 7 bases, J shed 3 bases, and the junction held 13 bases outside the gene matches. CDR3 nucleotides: TGTGCCAGCACCAAAAAGCTAGCGGGAGGGCCGGGCAAAAACATTCAGTACTTC. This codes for CASTKKLAGGPGKNIQYF.

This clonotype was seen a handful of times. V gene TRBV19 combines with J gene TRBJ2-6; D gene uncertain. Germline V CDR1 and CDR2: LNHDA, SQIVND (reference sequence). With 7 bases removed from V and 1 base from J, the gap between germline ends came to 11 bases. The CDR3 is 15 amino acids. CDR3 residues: CASTPQFSGANVLTF. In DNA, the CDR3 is TGTGCCAGTACGCCTCAGTTTTCTGGGGCCAACGTCCTGACTTTC. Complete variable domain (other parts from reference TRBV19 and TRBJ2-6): DGGITQSPKYLFRKEGQNVTLSCEQNLNHDAMYWYRQDPGQGLRLIYYSQIVNDFQKGDIAEGYSVSREKKESFPLTVTSAQKNPTAFYLCASTPQFSGANVLTFGAGSRLTVL.

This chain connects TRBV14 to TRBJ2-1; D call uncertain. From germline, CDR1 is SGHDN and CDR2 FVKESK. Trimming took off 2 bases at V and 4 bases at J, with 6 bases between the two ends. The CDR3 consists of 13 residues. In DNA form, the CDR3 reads TGTGCCAGCAGCCAAAGATTATACAATGAGCAGTTCTTC. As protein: CASSQRLYNEQFF.

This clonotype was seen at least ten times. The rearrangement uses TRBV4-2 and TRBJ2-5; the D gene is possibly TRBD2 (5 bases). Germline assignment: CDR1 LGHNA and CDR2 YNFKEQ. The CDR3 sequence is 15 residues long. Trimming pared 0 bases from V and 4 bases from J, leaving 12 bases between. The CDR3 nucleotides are TGTGCCAGCAGCCAAGAGCAGCGGATCGGAGAGACCCAGTACTTC. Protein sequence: CASSQEQRIGETQYF.

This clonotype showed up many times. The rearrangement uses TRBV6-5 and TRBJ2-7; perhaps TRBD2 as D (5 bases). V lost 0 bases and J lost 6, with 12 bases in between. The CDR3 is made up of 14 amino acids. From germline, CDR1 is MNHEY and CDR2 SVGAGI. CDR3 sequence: CASSYSIGSGEQYF. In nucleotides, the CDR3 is TGTGCCAGCAGTTACTCGATCGGCAGCGGCGAGCAGTACTTC.

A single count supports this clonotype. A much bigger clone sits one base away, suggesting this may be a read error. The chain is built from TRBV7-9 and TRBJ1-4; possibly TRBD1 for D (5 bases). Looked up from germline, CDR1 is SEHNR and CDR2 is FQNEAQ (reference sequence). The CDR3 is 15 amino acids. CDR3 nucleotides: TGTGCCAGCAGCTTAACGACAGTAACTAATGAAAAACCGTTTTTT. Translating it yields CASSLTTVTNEKPFF.

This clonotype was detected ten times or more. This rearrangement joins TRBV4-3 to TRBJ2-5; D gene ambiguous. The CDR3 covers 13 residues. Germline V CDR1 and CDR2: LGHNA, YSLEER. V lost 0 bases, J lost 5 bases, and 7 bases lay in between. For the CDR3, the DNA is TGCGCCAGCAGCCAAGACCTAATGGAGACCCAGTACTTC. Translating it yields CASSQDLMETQYF.

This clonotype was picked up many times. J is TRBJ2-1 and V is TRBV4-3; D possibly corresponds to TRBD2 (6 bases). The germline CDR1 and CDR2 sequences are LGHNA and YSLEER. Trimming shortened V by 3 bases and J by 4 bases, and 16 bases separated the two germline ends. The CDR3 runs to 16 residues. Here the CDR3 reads CASSQQLVSGYNEQFF. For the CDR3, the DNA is TGCGCCAGCAGCCAGCAGCTTGTTAGCGGTTACAATGAGCAGTTCTTC.

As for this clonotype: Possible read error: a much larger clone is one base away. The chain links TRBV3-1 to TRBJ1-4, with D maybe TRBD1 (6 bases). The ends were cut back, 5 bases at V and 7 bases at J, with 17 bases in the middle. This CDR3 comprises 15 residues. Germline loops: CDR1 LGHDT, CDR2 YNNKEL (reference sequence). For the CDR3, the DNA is TGTGCCAGCAGCACGTGGACAGAGGGAAGTGAAAAACTGTTTTTT. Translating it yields CASSTWTEGSEKLFF.

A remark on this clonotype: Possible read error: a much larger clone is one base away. The CDR3 DNA reads as TGTGCCAGCAGCGTAGAGCCGACTATGGACACTGAAGCTTTCTTT. Encoded protein: CASSVEPTMDTEAFF. The J gene is TRBJ1-1, the V gene TRBV9; D remains unclear. Between the trimmed V and J ends, which lost 0 bases and 3 bases, there was a span of 12 bases. There are 15 residues in the CDR3. Germline CDR1 is SGDLS and CDR2 is YYNGEE.

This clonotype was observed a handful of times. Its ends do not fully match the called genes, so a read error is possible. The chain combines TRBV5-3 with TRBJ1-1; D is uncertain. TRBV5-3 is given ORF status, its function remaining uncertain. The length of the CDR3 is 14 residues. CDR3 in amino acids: CASSLDSRVPEAFF. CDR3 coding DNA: TGTGCCAGCAGCTTGGATAGTAGGGTCCCTGAAGCTTTCTTT.

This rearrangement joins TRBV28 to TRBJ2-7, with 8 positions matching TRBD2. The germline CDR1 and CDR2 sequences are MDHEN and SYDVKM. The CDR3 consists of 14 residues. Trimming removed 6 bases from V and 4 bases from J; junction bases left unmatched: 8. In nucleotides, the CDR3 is TGTGCCAGCAGACCCGAGGTAGCGGGGTACGAGCAGTACTTC. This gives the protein CASRPEVAGYEQYF.

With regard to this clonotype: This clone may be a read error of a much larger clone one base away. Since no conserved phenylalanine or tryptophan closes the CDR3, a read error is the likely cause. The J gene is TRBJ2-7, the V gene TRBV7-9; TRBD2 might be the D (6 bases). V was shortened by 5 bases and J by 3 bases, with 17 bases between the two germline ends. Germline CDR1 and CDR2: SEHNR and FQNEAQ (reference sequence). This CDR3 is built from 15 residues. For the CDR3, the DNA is TGTGCCAGCAGCCGCCCCACGGGGGATGGCTACGAGCAGTACCTC. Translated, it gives CASSRPTGDGYEQYL.

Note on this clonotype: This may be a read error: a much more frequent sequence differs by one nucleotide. The CDR3 coding sequence is TGCGCCAGCAGTGACGACGTGGGGCGGACCGTGGAGCTGTTTTTT. Protein: CASSDDVGRTVELFF. The chain couples TRBV23-1 to TRBJ2-2; possible D gene TRBD1, 5 bases. TRBV23-1 is annotated as an ORF whose role is uncertain. This CDR3 region has 15 residues.

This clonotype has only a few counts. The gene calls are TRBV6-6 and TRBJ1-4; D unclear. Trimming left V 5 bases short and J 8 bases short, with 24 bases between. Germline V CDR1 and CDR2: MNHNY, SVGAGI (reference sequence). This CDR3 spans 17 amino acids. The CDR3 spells CASSPGPFQTSGEKLFF. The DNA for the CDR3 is TGTGCCAGCAGTCCCGGTCCCTTTCAAACCTCGGGGGAAAAACTGTTTTTT.

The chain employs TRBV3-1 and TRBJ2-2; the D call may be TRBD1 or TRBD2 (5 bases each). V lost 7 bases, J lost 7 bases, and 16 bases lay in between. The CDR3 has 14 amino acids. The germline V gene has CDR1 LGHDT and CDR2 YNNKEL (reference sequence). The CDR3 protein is CASNPTTGHGELFF. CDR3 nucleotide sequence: TGTGCCAGCAATCCTACGACGGGGCACGGGGAGCTGTTTTTT.

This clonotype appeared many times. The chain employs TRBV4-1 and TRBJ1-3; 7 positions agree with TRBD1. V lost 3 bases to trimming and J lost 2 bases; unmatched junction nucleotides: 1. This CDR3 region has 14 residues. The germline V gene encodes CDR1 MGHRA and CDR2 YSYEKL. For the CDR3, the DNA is TGCGCCAGCAGCCACGGACAGGCTGGAAACACCATATATTTT. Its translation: CASSHGQAGNTIYF.

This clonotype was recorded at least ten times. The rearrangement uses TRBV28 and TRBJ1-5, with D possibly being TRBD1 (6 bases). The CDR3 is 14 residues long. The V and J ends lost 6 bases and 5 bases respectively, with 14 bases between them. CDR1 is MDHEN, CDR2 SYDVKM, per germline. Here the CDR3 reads CASRDQGNYQPQHF. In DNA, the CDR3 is TGTGCCAGCAGGGATCAGGGGAACTATCAGCCCCAGCATTTT. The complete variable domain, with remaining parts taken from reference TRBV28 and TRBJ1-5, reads DVKVTQSSRYLVKRTGEKVFLECVQDMDHENMFWYRQDPGLGLRLIYFSYDVKMKEKGDIPEGYSVSREKKERFSLILESASTNQTSMYLCASRDQGNYQPQHFGDGTRLSIL.

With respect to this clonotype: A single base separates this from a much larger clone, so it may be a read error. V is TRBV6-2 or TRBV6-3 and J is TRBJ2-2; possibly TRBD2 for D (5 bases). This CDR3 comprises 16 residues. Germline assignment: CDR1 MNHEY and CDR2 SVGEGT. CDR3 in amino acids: CASSLGDYPNTGEPFF. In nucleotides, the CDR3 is TGTGCCAGCAGCCTGGGTGACTACCCGAACACCGGGGAGCCGTTTTTT.